This entry lists 27 T cell receptor beta chains sequenced from one sample in a study of naive and memory T cell subsets. Study-wide points: Naive repertoires, especially CD8, held a few larger clonotypes, possibly memory cells re-expressing CD45RA.

Their antigens remain unidentified. The beta constant-region primer was an equimolar mix of two oligonucleotides covering TRBC1 and TRBC2. The ligated cDNA underwent four PCR rounds using SP2 and nested alpha and beta constant-region primers. TCRdb called the UMI-ligation and nested PCR reads again in MiXCR, with one record for every CDR3 protein. The repertoire holds around 100,000 distinct CDR3 sequences, with roughly 15% as singletons. Material: naive CD8+ T cells from blood. The receptors here all came from a human donor in good health.

This clonotype was counted only a few times. The chain employs TRBV12-3 or TRBV12-4 and TRBJ2-1; TRBD2 matches at 9 bases. Trimming cost V 6 bases and J 6 bases; bases outside gene matches: 18. The CDR3 consists of 18 residues. The CDR3: CASRQSGPGLALFNEQFF. DNA of the CDR3: TGTGCCAGCAGGCAGTCCGGGCCCGGACTAGCGCTATTCAATGAGCAGTTCTTC.

This clonotype was found a few times. The rearrangement joins TRBV29-1 to TRBJ2-7, with D possibly matching TRBD1 (6 bases). Germline values: CDR1 SQVTM, CDR2 ANQGSEA. Trimming took 1 base from V and 2 from J, leaving 6 bases between them. This CDR3 is built from 12 residues. The CDR3: CSVEGTAYEQYF. The CDR3 nucleotides are TGCAGCGTTGAAGGGACAGCCTACGAGCAGTACTTC.

In its sample, this clonotype was seen a few times. This rearrangement joins TRBV27 to TRBJ1-1, with 11 positions matching TRBD1. The CDR3 covers 15 residues. Per germline, CDR1 MNHEY and CDR2 SMNVEV (reference sequence). V gave up 5 bases and J gave up 5 bases; unmatched junction bases: 7. The CDR3 sequence is CASSPVGTGGTEAFF. In nucleotides, the CDR3 is TGTGCCAGCAGTCCGGTGGGGACAGGGGGAACTGAAGCTTTCTTT.

The J gene is TRBJ1-2, the V gene TRBV7-8, with a possible D match to TRBD1 (5 bases). CDR3 length: 14 residues. Trimming stripped 1 base from V and 6 bases from J, with 12 bases between. Germline-derived CDR1 and CDR2 are SGHVS and FQNEAQ. The CDR3 loop is CASSLEGSLHGYTF. In DNA form, the CDR3 reads TGTGCCAGCAGCTTAGAGGGGTCCCTCCATGGCTACACCTTC.

This clonotype was seen more than once but under ten times. The CDR3 spells CASSSVVGAANEKLFF. Written as DNA, the CDR3 is TGTGCCAGCAGCTCAGTGGTAGGGGCGGCTAATGAAAAACTGTTTTTT. The V gene is TRBV7-8, the J gene TRBJ1-4; D possibly corresponds to TRBD1 (5 bases). Germline CDR1 SGHVS, CDR2 FQNEAQ. This CDR3 is built from 16 residues. V lost 4 bases to trimming and J lost 3 bases, with 15 bases between them.

This clonotype was counted ten times or more. The chain employs TRBV6-2 or TRBV6-3 and TRBJ1-2, with TRBD1 identical over 7 bases. The CDR3 extends over 13 amino acids. V shed 6 bases and J 6 bases; nucleotides not matched to a gene: 7. CDR1 is MNHEY, CDR2 SVGEGT, per germline. The CDR3 region is CASSPAGGDGYTF. The CDR3 DNA reads TGTGCCAGCAGCCCCGCAGGGGGAGATGGCTACACCTTC.

This clonotype has just a few counts. The chain combines TRBV20-1 with TRBJ1-6; no reliable D call. The CDR3 consists of 15 residues. The V gene's germline CDR1 is DFQATT and CDR2 SNEGSKA (reference sequence). V shed 0 bases and J shed 5 bases, with 11 bases lying between them. The DNA of the CDR3 is TGCAGTGCTAGAGATACGCCCAATGATAATTCACCCCTCCACTTT. Translation gives CSARDTPNDNSPLHF.

This clonotype was detected only a few times. This chain joins TRBV5-5 and TRBJ1-2, with D uncertain. Trimming pared 1 base from V and 2 bases from J, leaving 12 bases between. This CDR3 spans 15 amino acids. Germline-derived CDR1 and CDR2 are SGHKS and YYEKEE (reference sequence). The CDR3 DNA is TGTGCCAGCAGCTTGACCCCAGACTTCAACTATGGCTACACCTTC. Protein: CASSLTPDFNYGYTF.

The table lists this clonotype with many counts. The chain uses TRBV7-9 and TRBJ2-1; 7 nucleotides agree with TRBD2. This CDR3 contains 12 residues. J lost 8 bases, V lost 5 bases, and 3 bases had no gene match. Germline assignment: CDR1 SEHNR and CDR2 FQNEAQ (reference sequence). The CDR3 here is CASSGAGDEQFF. For the CDR3, the DNA is TGTGCCAGCAGCGGCGCGGGGGATGAGCAGTTCTTC.

This rearrangement joins TRBV7-8 to TRBJ2-1; D might be TRBD1 (6 bases). Trimming pared 10 bases from V and 6 bases from J, leaving 7 bases between. This CDR3 has 10 amino acids. CDR1 and CDR2 from the germline V gene are SGHVS and FQNEAQ. The CDR3 loop reads CAIGGNEQFF. In nucleotides, the CDR3 is TGTGCCATAGGGGGCAATGAGCAGTTCTTC. The variable domain in full, completed from reference TRBV7-8 and TRBJ2-1, reads GAGVSQSPRYKVAKRGQDVALRCDPISGHVSLFWYQQALGQGPEFLTYFQNEAQLDKSGLPSDRFFAERPEGSVSTLKIQRTQQEDSAVYLCAIGGNEQFFGPGTRLTVL.

The V and J genes are TRBV12-3 or TRBV12-4 and TRBJ1-3; 8 bases agree with TRBD1. V lost 8 bases to trimming and J lost 4 bases; unmatched junction nucleotides: 7. The CDR3 runs to 14 residues. CDR3 residues: CASGPTGAGNTIYF. DNA of the CDR3: TGTGCCAGCGGACCGACAGGGGCAGGAAACACCATATATTTT.

V is TRBV14 and J is TRBJ1-4; 7 nucleotides line up with TRBD1. With V trimmed by 3 bases and J by 3 bases, 10 bases remained unmatched. This CDR3 has 17 amino acids. CDR1 SGHDN and CDR2 FVKESK come from the germline V gene. CDR3 residues: CASSQGPRTGPNEKLFF. The CDR3 nucleotides read TGTGCCAGCAGCCAGGGGCCACGGACAGGCCCTAATGAAAAACTGTTTTTT.

This chain joins TRBV7-2 and TRBJ1-1; 9 positions agree with TRBD1. This CDR3 is 14 amino acids long. The ends lost 6 bases at V and 11 bases at J; junction bases unmatched: 13. CDR1 and CDR2 (germline): SGHTA, FQGNSA. The CDR3 region has the DNA TGTGCCAGCAGTCATACAGGGGGCGAAATGATGGCTTTCTTT. Residues: CASSHTGGEMMAFF.

The V call is TRBV5-6, the J call TRBJ2-1; no clear D gene. The CDR3 has 12 amino acids. Per the germline V gene, CDR1 is SGHDT and CDR2 is YYEEEE. The V and J ends lost 0 bases and 6 bases respectively, with 4 bases between them. CDR3 nucleotides: TGTGCCAGCAGCTTGGTGTCCAATGAGCAGTTCTTC. Its protein product is CASSLVSNEQFF.

In this sample, this clonotype turned up a few times. V gene TRBV20-1 combines with J gene TRBJ2-7; D is perhaps TRBD2 (5 bases). With 7 bases removed from V and 0 bases from J, the gap between germline ends came to 16 bases. The length of the CDR3 is 14 residues. The germline gives CDR1 DFQATT, CDR2 SNEGSKA (reference sequence). The CDR3 reads CSVPPTGISYEQYF. CDR3 DNA sequence: TGCAGTGTCCCACCTACCGGGATCTCCTACGAGCAGTACTTC.

This clonotype was observed many times. V usage is TRBV2 and J usage is TRBJ1-1; 7 nucleotides line up with TRBD1. This CDR3 has 17 amino acids. With V trimmed by 2 bases and J by 0 bases, 9 bases remained unmatched. Germline V lookup: CDR1 SNHLY, CDR2 FYNNEI. This CDR3 is CASSEPSAGGVNTEAFF. In DNA form, the CDR3 reads TGTGCCAGCAGTGAACCCAGCGCAGGGGGGGTGAACACTGAAGCTTTCTTT. The complete variable domain, with remaining parts taken from reference TRBV2 and TRBJ1-1, reads EPEVTQTPSHQVTQMGQEVILRCVPISNHLYFYWYRQILGQKVEFLVSFYNNEISEKSEIFDDQFSVERPDGSNFTLKIRSTKLEDSAMYFCASSEPSAGGVNTEAFFGQGTRLTVV.

At least ten counts were recorded for this clonotype. The chain has TRBV4-3 and TRBJ2-1, with 7 positions matching TRBD1. This CDR3 is 15 amino acids long. Germline V lookup: CDR1 LGHNA, CDR2 YSLEER. With 0 bases clipped from V and 9 bases from J, the junction kept 8 bases outside the gene matches. The CDR3 DNA sequence: TGCGCCAGCAGCCAAGATCCGGGACAGACCCTTGAGCAGTTCTTC. It codes for CASSQDPGQTLEQFF.

Many counts were recorded for this clonotype. The V and J genes are TRBV5-1 and TRBJ2-3; D might be TRBD2 (6 bases). Germline CDR1 SGHRS, CDR2 YFSETQ. Trimming took 0 bases from V and 0 from J, leaving 8 bases between them. The CDR3 is 15 amino acids. In DNA form, the CDR3 reads TGCGCCAGCAGCTTGGAAGGGACTAGCACAGATACGCAGTATTTT. Residues: CASSLEGTSTDTQYF. Full variable domain (missing parts from reference TRBV5-1 and TRBJ2-3): KAGVTQTPRYLIKTRGQQVTLSCSPISGHRSVSWYQQTPGQGLQFLFEYFSETQRNKGNFPGRFSGRQFSNSRSEMNVSTLELGDSALYLCASSLEGTSTDTQYFGPGTRLTVL.

This clonotype came up a few times. The CDR3, as DNA: TGTGCCAGCAGCCACGGTTGGGGCCCCAACACTGAAGCTTTCTTT. This encodes CASSHGWGPNTEAFF. V gene TRBV7-9 combines with J gene TRBJ1-1; the D gene is possibly TRBD1 (5 bases). V lost 5 bases to trimming and J lost 2 bases, with 15 bases between them. The CDR3 is 15 residues long. From germline, CDR1 is SEHNR and CDR2 FQNEAQ (reference sequence).

This clonotype was recorded many times. V gene TRBV7-2 combines with J gene TRBJ1-2, with 7 bases matching TRBD1. V shed 1 base, J shed 7 bases, and the junction held 12 bases outside the gene matches. Germline assignment: CDR1 SGHTA and CDR2 FQGNSA. The CDR3 covers 16 residues. The CDR3 bases are TGTGCCAGCAGCTTAGTTATGGCCAGGGGGACTCCTGGCTACACCTTC. Translation gives CASSLVMARGTPGYTF.

This clonotype was observed at least ten times. This sequence joins TRBV4-3 and TRBJ2-1, with a possible D match to TRBD2 (5 bases). This CDR3 has 14 residues. V was trimmed by 1 base and J by 4 bases, leaving 8 bases between them. Germline V gene lookup returns CDR1 LGHNA and CDR2 YSLEER. The CDR3 DNA follows: TGCGCCAGCAGCCAAGTCCGGGGATACAATGAGCAGTTCTTC. Protein: CASSQVRGYNEQFF.

This rearrangement joins TRBV12-5 to TRBJ2-1; D is possibly TRBD2 (7 bases). The CDR3 has 18 amino acids. Germline CDR1 and CDR2: LGHNT and FRNRAP. V dropped 1 base and J dropped 0 bases, with 16 bases sitting between them. The chain's CDR3 is CASGLGRGGGPSYNEQFF. The DNA of the CDR3 is TGTGCTAGTGGTTTGGGAAGAGGGGGAGGGCCCTCCTACAATGAGCAGTTCTTC.

This clonotype has ten or more counts. The chain recombines TRBV20-1 with TRBJ2-7; D is ambiguous. V gave up 3 bases and J gave up 5 bases, with 20 bases separating them. This CDR3 is 15 amino acids long. The germline gives CDR1 DFQATT, CDR2 SNEGSKA (reference sequence). The CDR3 reads CSARALLFVSDEQYF. The CDR3 bases are TGCAGTGCTAGGGCCCTTCTCTTCGTGAGTGACGAGCAGTACTTC.

A few counts support this clonotype. This sequence joins TRBV20-1 and TRBJ2-5; D remains ambiguous. The V and J ends lost 1 base and 5 bases respectively, with 11 bases between them. The CDR3 extends over 13 amino acids. CDR1 DFQATT and CDR2 SNEGSKA come from the germline V gene (reference sequence). The CDR3 here is CSARVQNLETQYF. CDR3 nucleotide sequence: TGCAGTGCTAGAGTACAGAACTTGGAGACCCAGTACTTC.

In this sample, this clonotype turned up many times. The chain joins TRBV13 to TRBJ2-3; D assignment may be TRBD1 or TRBD2 (6 bases each). The CDR3 runs to 17 residues. The germline V gene has CDR1 PRHDT and CDR2 FYEKMQ (reference sequence). V was shortened by 3 bases and J by 0 bases, with 16 bases between the two germline ends. The CDR3 protein is CASSFASGGDSTDTQYF. For the CDR3, the DNA is TGTGCCAGCAGCTTTGCTTCCGGGGGCGATAGCACAGATACGCAGTATTTT.

CDR3 in DNA: TGCGCCAGCAGCCAAGACATTAGGTTGACGGCTGAAGCTTTCTTT. Amino acids: CASSQDIRLTAEAFF. The gene calls are TRBV4-3 and TRBJ1-1, with unresolved D. V was clipped by 0 bases and J by 6 bases, with 14 bases between them. CDR3 size: 15 residues. The germline V gene has CDR1 LGHNA and CDR2 YSLEER.

V is TRBV6-1 and J is TRBJ2-7, with TRBD1 matching over 8 bases. CDR1 MNHNS and CDR2 SASEGT come from the germline V gene. J lost 4 bases, V lost 6 bases, and 11 bases had no gene match. The CDR3 covers 15 residues. The chain's CDR3 is CASRVTGTGWYEQYF. The DNA for the CDR3 is TGTGCCAGCAGGGTTACCGGGACAGGTTGGTACGAGCAGTACTTC.